This T cell receptor (beta chain) was captured by sequencing in a study of blood T cell repertoires in COVID-19. Background on the study: COVID-19 samples from acute and convalescent phases originated in the United States, Italy and Spain.

This CDR3 comprises 15 residues. The V gene end was trimmed by 5 bases and the J gene end by 4 bases; junction bases not matched to a gene: 6. Germline V lookup: CDR1 LGHNT, CDR2 FRNRAP. TCRdb keeps only in-frame clones here, not all; method: immunoSEQ multiplex PCR. This table holds about 170,000 clones, approximately 84% found once. The sample was peripheral blood. This sequence joins TRBV12-5 and TRBJ2-1, with TRBD1 matching 9 bases. The clonotype originates from a woman aged 80 or over with acute or convalescent COVID-19. CDR3 region: CASGTGQGPYNEQFF. As DNA, the CDR3 is TGTGCTAGTGGTACCGGACAGGGGCCATACAATGAGCAGTTCTTC.